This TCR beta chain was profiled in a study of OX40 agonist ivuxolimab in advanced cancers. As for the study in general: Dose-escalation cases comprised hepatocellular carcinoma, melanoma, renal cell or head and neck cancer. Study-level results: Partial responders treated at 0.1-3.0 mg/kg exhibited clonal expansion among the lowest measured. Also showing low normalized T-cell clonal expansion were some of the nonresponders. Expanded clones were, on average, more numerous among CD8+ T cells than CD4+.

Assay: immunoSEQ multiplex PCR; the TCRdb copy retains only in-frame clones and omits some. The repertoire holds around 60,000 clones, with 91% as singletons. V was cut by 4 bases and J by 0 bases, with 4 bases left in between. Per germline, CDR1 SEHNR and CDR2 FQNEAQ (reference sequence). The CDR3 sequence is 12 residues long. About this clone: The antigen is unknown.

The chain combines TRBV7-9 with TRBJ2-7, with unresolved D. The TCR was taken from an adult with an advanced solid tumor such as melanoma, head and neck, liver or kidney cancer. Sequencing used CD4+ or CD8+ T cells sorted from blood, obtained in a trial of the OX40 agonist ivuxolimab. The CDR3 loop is CASSSSSYEQYF. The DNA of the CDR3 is TGTGCCAGCAGCTCCAGCTCCTACGAGCAGTACTTC.